This T cell receptor (beta chain) is from a study of regulatory T cells in long-lasting Graves disease. Points from the study as a whole: New patients shared fewer public clonotypes (about 970) than persistent patients did (roughly 2,700). Less diverse TCR repertoires were seen in persistent Graves' patients than in newly diagnosed ones.

The CDR3 spans 16 residues. Germline CDR1 reads LGHDT; CDR2 reads YNNKEL (reference sequence). The V and J ends lost 0 bases and 4 bases respectively, with 15 bases between them. Arm-PCR of CDR3 regions and iRepertoire HTBI primers were used to build TCR beta libraries. TCRdb called the multiplex PCR reads again in MiXCR, with one record for every CDR3 protein. This sample has 550,000 to 650,000 distinct CDR3 sequences; roughly a sixth occur once, and the top ten carry around 12%. This sample's time point: newly diagnosed GD, antithyroid drugs for less than 3 months. Extracted PBMC RNA gave rise to the TCR library. Patients met American Thyroid Association criteria for Graves' disease. The sample holds many counts of this clonotype. No antigen is known for it. The same sample was also studied in work on T cells in Graves' hyperthyroidism and ophthalmopathy.

Sequencing used peripheral blood mononuclear cells (PBMCs), obtained at new diagnosis, from a patient treated with antithyroid drugs. The origin of this receptor is a man younger than 30 with Graves disease. The chain recombines TRBV3-1 with TRBJ1-1, with D possibly matching TRBD1 (5 bases). Here the CDR3 DNA reads TGTGCCAGCAGCCAAGATCAGGGTGTGGGAGGCACTGAAGCTTTCTTT. Amino acids: CASSQDQGVGGTEAFF.